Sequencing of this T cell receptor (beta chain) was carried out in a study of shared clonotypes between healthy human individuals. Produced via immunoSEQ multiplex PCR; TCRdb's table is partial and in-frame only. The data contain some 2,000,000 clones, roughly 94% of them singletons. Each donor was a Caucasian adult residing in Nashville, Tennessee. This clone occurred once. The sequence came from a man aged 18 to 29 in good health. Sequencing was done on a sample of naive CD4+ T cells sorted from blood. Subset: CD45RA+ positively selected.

The CDR3 DNA reads TGTGCCAGCACCCTCGGGGGGCCAGCTAACTATGGCTACACCTTC. It yields the protein CASTLGGPANYGYTF. The J gene is TRBJ1-2, the V gene TRBV2; a possible D gene is TRBD1 (6 bases). Trimming left V 7 bases short and J 0 bases short, with 15 bases between. This CDR3 comprises 15 residues. Germline V gene sequence: CDR1 SNHLY, CDR2 FYNNEI.